This TCR beta chain appears in the sequencing data of a study of T cell repertoires in cytomegalovirus infection. Overall study: Well-studied HLA-B-restricted CMV epitopes were used in the study alongside recently identified HLA-C-restricted ones. CMV infection and matching HLA type were both indicated by public TCR beta signatures.

Study-level points and caveats: HLA-C-restricted CMV clonotypes gave the most frequent clonotype in two of eight donors. Adding up the frequency of public TCR beta families identified people who carried CMV plus the relevant HLA.

Comment on this clonotype: The antigen remains unidentified.

Using its own MiXCR run on the reads, TCRdb lists one record per CDR3 protein. The sample lists roughly 180,000 distinct CDR3 sequences, about 22% seen once, with about 25% in the top ten. The input for sequencing was CD8+ T cells from cultured PBMCs, taken from culture after CMV antigen stimulation. This clonotype was obtained from a human donor in good health (CMV status not recorded). Some clones in this sample may be carry-over from other donors' samples.

As DNA, the CDR3 is TGTGCCAGCAGACAGATGGACAGGGGAGCTAACTATGGCTACACCTTC. Translated, it gives CASRQMDRGANYGYTF. The J gene is TRBJ1-2, the V gene TRBV12-3 or TRBV12-4, with 9 bases fitting TRBD1. J was trimmed by 0 bases and V by 6 bases; bases with no gene match: 8. The CDR3 extends over 16 amino acids.